The present T cell receptor (beta chain) was sequenced within a study of cytomegalovirus exposure and HLA in healthy donors (dated by TCRdb to 2015 to 2018). For the wider study: An earlier analysis of several hundred of the donors reported approximately 300 Gb of sequence data and around 110 million unique TCR beta sequences obtained from roughly 180 million T cells. Besides the first cohort of roughly 640 subjects, a separate validation cohort made up of 120 or so different subjects was used. To predict cytomegalovirus infection status, the study combined high-throughput TCR immunosequencing, statistical association of individual TCRs with disease status, and machine learning. Approximately 300 gigabases of sequencing data and around 90 million unique TCR sequences made up an early release that covered 500 to 700 HLA-typed donors. The study aimed to test whether signatures of past pathogen exposure could be identified by cataloging public T cell receptors. The later analysis used no new phenotypic data to find candidate immune exposures, relying instead on TCR beta sequences and their occurrence across donors. A later analysis re-examined previously published TCR beta repertoires from more than 600 donors and added high-resolution HLA genotyping to investigate patterns of TCR occurrence. In an earlier analysis of around 540 of the donors, high-throughput TCR beta sequencing was used to judge whether each TCR beta V gene segment behaved as functional or pseudogenic. The T cell repertoires of several hundred subjects were profiled by immunosequencing and related to cytomegalovirus serostatus. The genetic ancestry cluster associated with self-reported Caucasian donors included roughly 84% of the roughly 400 genotyped donors. Donor age, sex, ethnicity and CMV serostatus were compiled alongside the repertoire data. Because of strong linkage in the cohort, roughly five DR-DQ haplotypes were treated as single units for association and clustering. A later genetic analysis used genome-wide SNP genotypes for about 65% of the roughly 700 donors, treating that subset as a discovery cohort. Every repertoire in the discovery cohort had been generated on one and the same sequencing platform. On average, roughly 250,000 unique TCR beta nucleotide sequences were sequenced per donor among a few hundred genotyped donors of the cohort, with about 17% of those sequences being non-productive. HLA typing covered class I and class II loci at four-digit resolution. The number of typed donors differed by locus: roughly 620-640 for A, B, C, DRB1 and DQB1; 500 to 550 for DQA1; over 600 for DPA1; and 400 to 480 for DPB1.

The library was obtained by the immunoSEQ multiplex PCR assay. For the multiplex PCR, a mixture combining 60 forward primers for TCR Vbeta segments and 13 reverse primers for TCR Jbeta segments was used. The CDR3 region of rearranged TCR beta genes was amplified from genomic DNA with a multiplex PCR assay. The Illumina HiSeq System was used to sequence the amplified TCR beta libraries as 87-base-pair reads. From the authors' description of their analysis: A later analysis counted about 80 million unique TCR beta chains across the 666 repertoires, and around 12 million of these chains were shared by at least two donors. Raw reads were error-corrected and collapsed into unique sequences by a nearest-neighbor algorithm in which closely related sequences were merged to remove PCR and sequencing errors. To assign V, D and J gene segments, CDR3 sequences were aligned to IMGT reference sequences. For a sequence to be retained, at least a six-nucleotide match to both a V gene segment and a J gene segment was required. Rearrangements were called productive when the CDR3 lacked stop codons and stayed in frame with V and J; all others were non-productive. CDR3 was defined by IMGT convention, running from the second conserved V-encoded cysteine to the conserved J-encoded phenylalanine. In an earlier analysis of just under 600 of the donors, sequences lacking an unambiguous match to a single V gene segment were excluded. In an earlier analysis of several hundred of the donors, V segments were called functional above 56.7% productive rearrangements and were called segregating when the between-donor standard deviation exceeded 5%. A statistical classification framework was built for diagnosing cytomegalovirus status from the catalog of TCR beta chain sequences. V and J gene assignment, in a later analysis, came from comparing TCR nucleotide sequences with IMGT/GENE-DB human TR gene sequences. The TCRdist pipeline was used in a later analysis to assign CDR3 sequences and most-parsimonious VDJ recombination scenarios. In a later analysis, each TCR beta chain was defined by its CDR3 amino acid sequence together with its V-gene family, and reads lacking a unique V-gene family were excluded. A later analysis removed roughly 590 highly shared, low-generation-probability nucleotide sequences to deal with suspected cross-contamination and a sequencing artifact. In a later analysis, a clonal expansion index for each public chain was calculated from normalized within-repertoire ranks of inferred template counts. In a later analysis, generation probabilities were computed with a VDJ recombination model fitted to out-of-frame rearrangements, and the resulting probabilities were checked against IGoR. In a later analysis, hypergeometric tests were used to score TCR-TCR, TCR-HLA and TCR-CMV co-occurrence, with a repertoire-size bias correction applied to TCR pairs. In a later analysis, false discovery rates were estimated by permuting HLA or CMV assignments 20 times. In a later analysis, co-occurring TCRs were grouped using DBSCAN, and TCRdist sequence similarity was added for clustering within HLA-allele-positive subsets. Repertoires with fewer than 30,000 or more than 120,000 public chains, plus five repertoires with anomalous nucleotide sharing, were excluded from co-occurrence clustering. Held by TCRdb, this immuneACCESS table contains in-frame sequences only and omits some clones. Under half of the omission traces to an unresolved V gene where checked; the cause of the rest is unknown. V and J calls and clone size are copied from that table; D and trimming were computed from the DNA. In all, the sample holds a few hundred thousand clones, and about 80% of those were seen once. The ten largest clones capture approximately 0.5% of the sample.

Results the study describes overall, beyond this receptor: For the cohort, immune exposure information was limited to CMV serostatus. Broadly in line with IMGT annotations, most TCR beta V segments showed up in productive rearrangements about 87% or about 30% of the time in an earlier analysis of 450 to 750 of the donors. A cluster of highly shared sequence variants was judged likely to represent a technical artifact of the sequencing pipeline. In both the original and validation cohorts, the classifier was reported to diagnose cytomegalovirus status with high specificity and sensitivity. HLA typing was unavailable for some donors at each locus, so association tests used only the typed subset. A later genetic analysis reported fewer N-insertions in productive TCRs among donors in an Asian-associated ancestry cluster than the approximately 670-donor mean. In vitro tests confirmed that three of the cytomegalovirus-associated TCR beta chains recognize cytomegalovirus antigens. When HLA alleles, especially DR and DQ, strongly co-occurred, attributing TCR associations to individual alleles was difficult. Correlated functional status among segregating V segments might be attributable to linkage disequilibrium, but an unknown experimental factor could not be ruled out. In a later genetic analysis, a missense DCLRE1C variant was associated with V-gene and J-gene trimming of TCR beta chains, and the association was replicated in an independent cohort. In a later analysis, TCR association rates were found to vary across HLA loci, with the most associated TCRs seen for DRB1 alleles and the fewest for HLA-C alleles. A later analysis associated 15,000 or so TCR beta sequences with specific HLA alleles at a false discovery rate of 0.05. Most CMV-associated TCR beta chains appeared to be HLA-restricted in a later analysis, and the HLA associations seemed to be driven largely by CMV exposure. The cohort was sequenced for TCR beta chains only, and without alpha or paired-chain data the features that could be detected were limited. Compared with equally common non-associated chains, HLA-associated TCR beta chains in a later analysis were more clonally expanded and had lower generation probabilities. A further reported finding was that TCR beta sequences accurately predicted the HLA-A and HLA-B alleles for most subjects in the first cohort. A later analysis reported that several top co-occurrence clusters appeared linked to parvovirus B19, influenza, CMV and Epstein-Barr virus. The presence/absence analyses assumed that sequencing depth was roughly uniform across donors, and that assumption may not be true. According to the authors, the approach could potentially be generalized to other disease states and immunological phenotypes. Most TCR sequences were observed very rarely across donors, whereas some public TCRs were present in many individuals. Because counts were too low, roughly 16 rarely observed V segments, including chromosome 9 orphons, were excluded from the earlier analysis of around 590 of the donors. The study listed approximately 150 TCR beta chains as associated with cytomegalovirus. Some IMGT-functional V segments, including TRBV6-2 and TRBV6-3, could not be distinguished by the 87-base-pair reads and were therefore excluded.

Trimming removed 0 bases from V and 4 bases from J, leaving 10 bases between the germline ends. From the cysteine up to the phenylalanine, the CDR3 has a length of 16 residues. Only the CDR3 part of the read is kept: 48 bases, read in frame from the first base. Per the germline V gene, LGHNA is the CDR1 and YSLEER is the CDR2. A note on this clone: The specificity of this receptor is unknown. Base qualities are not provided; no much larger clone lies one nucleotide away.

The cohort was made up of hundreds of healthy bone marrow donors. All cohort members were sampled while nominally healthy, although unrecorded immune exposures were likely present. The donor was CMV seronegative and was included in the group of around 320 seronegative cohort members. A peripheral blood sample was provided by each donor, and peripheral blood mononuclear cells were used for TCR beta sequencing. Genomic DNA was extracted from the blood cell samples with the Qiagen DNeasy Blood Extraction Kit. Sequencing input: PBMCs. The chain employs TRBV4-3 and TRBJ1-6; the D segment could be TRBD1, given 5 matching bases. The source is a woman between 40 and 50 years old in good health and CMV-seronegative. The CDR3 is CASSQEATGYNSPLHF. The DNA reads TGCGCCAGCAGCCAAGAGGCCACAGGATATAATTCACCCCTCCACTTT.